This T cell receptor (beta chain) originates from a study of beta chain features in type 1 diabetes. Whole-study context: Across the samples, 100 million to 130 million sorted cells were examined in total.

Averaging about 0.12 L, one heparinised blood draw came from each individual donor. Sorted CD4+ subsets: naive, central memory, regulatory, stem cell-like memory (CD45RO/CCR7/CD25/CD127/CD95/CD27 panel). J lost 2 bases, V lost 5 bases, and 3 bases had no gene match. The CDR3 sequence is 14 residues long. Germline-derived CDR1 and CDR2 are LNHDA and SQIVND (reference sequence). Reverse transcribing all isolated RNA meant expressed TCRB transcripts were sequenced. Sequencing was performed with immunoSEQ multiplex PCR; in TCRdb, only in-frame clones are kept and a portion is missing. The sample shows some 900,000 clones, roughly 15% of them seen only once.

What was sequenced was naive CD4+ T cells from blood. The chain combines TRBV19 with TRBJ2-7, with TRBD1 matching 10 bases. This TCR was recovered from a young woman in good health. The CDR3 spells CASSWTGGTYEQYF. In DNA form, the CDR3 reads TGTGCCAGTAGTTGGACAGGGGGGACCTACGAGCAGTACTTC.